These T cell receptor beta chains were read from a single sample in a study of CD8 T cells in ankylosing spondylitis. Each CDR3 protein is one row after TCRdb ran MiXCR on the 5' RACE reads. Among about 200,000 distinct CDR3 sequences listed, over 10% were seen once. Sequenced input: blood, either unsorted or a sorted T cell fraction (not recorded which). The receptors originated from a male donor with ankylosing spondylitis or in good health (not recorded which). Both conserved end residues are part of each CDR3. Only some rows state a clone size, as once, few, many or a class for expanded clones.

abundance,j_gene,len,v_gene,CDR3aa
.,TRBJ1-1,14,TRBV12-3/TRBV12-4,CASTQGQLNTEAFF
.,TRBJ2-2,18,TRBV19,CASSIDLWSGRASGELFF
.,TRBJ1-6,14,TRBV6-1,CASSRDTFNSPLHF
.,TRBJ2-7,11,TRBV21-1,CASSTRIEQYF
few,TRBJ2-1,16,TRBV7-2,CASSVGLAGGYNEQFF
few,TRBJ2-3,12,TRBV12-3/TRBV12-4,CATTQGADTQYF
.,TRBJ2-1,14,TRBV7-6,CASSSRGTDNEQFF
few,TRBJ2-7,16,TRBV3-1,CASSAPNQGRAYEQYF
few,TRBJ2-1,16,TRBV5-1,CASRWWSEDGYNEQFF
few,TRBJ2-3,16,TRBV7-2,CASSAILAGPTDTQYF
few,TRBJ2-7,14,TRBV6-1,CASRILSGNYEQYF
.,TRBJ1-2,13,TRBV20-1,CSATQTETYGYTF
few,TRBJ2-5,16,TRBV4-2,CASSPEQRGGAETQYF
few,TRBJ1-1,14,TRBV7-9,CASTPWGGGTEAFF
many,TRBJ1-5,17,TRBV19,CASRVNGREYSNQPQHF
few,TRBJ2-7,16,TRBV6-1,CASGWFYDLPPYEQYF
.,TRBJ2-1,16,TRBV4-1,CASSQVGGGTYNEQFF
few,TRBJ2-2,19,TRBV21-1,CASSERKCRCRGYTGELFF
few,TRBJ1-4,15,TRBV7-6,CASSSADSTNEKLFF
.,TRBJ2-7,13,TRBV27,CASSLDRFGEQYF
few,TRBJ2-7,13,TRBV2,CASRGDRDYEQYF
.,TRBJ2-7,15,TRBV7-9,CASCKVDSNPDEQYF
.,TRBJ2-1,14,TRBV14,CASSLEGVYNEQFF
.,TRBJ2-1,15,TRBV7-6,CASARAGGPYNEQFF
.,TRBJ2-7,12,TRBV30,CAWSVGGYEQYF
.,TRBJ2-2,12,TRBV27,CASYSGTGELFF
few,TRBJ1-1,14,TRBV20-1,CSARVGQGPPEAFF
many,TRBJ1-1,15,TRBV4-1,CASSLSTGMNTEAFF
few,TRBJ2-3,15,TRBV7-9,CASTLGGPNTDTQYF
once,TRBJ2-5,13,TRBV6-1,CASRSSTGETQYF
few,TRBJ2-2,15,TRBV11-2,CASSLERGRAGELFF
few,TRBJ1-2,15,TRBV4-1,CASSQDLGQAGGYTF
few,TRBJ1-5,15,TRBV2,CASSEVAYSNQPQHF
few,TRBJ2-5,16,TRBV3-1,CASSHRYPGPQETQYF
few,TRBJ1-3,14,TRBV25-1,CASSGLGLGNTIYF
few,TRBJ2-3,14,TRBV10-3,CAISESQGDDTQYF
few,TRBJ2-7,13,TRBV5-5,CASSQGDIYEQYF
.,TRBJ2-7,15,TRBV14,CASSPIGLLSYEQYF
few,TRBJ2-2,16,TRBV5-1,CASSTSGTSAAGELFF
.,TRBJ2-5,15,TRBV4-1,CASSGPDPTYWTQYF
.,TRBJ2-1,13,TRBV5-1,CASSLAGTNEQFF
.,TRBJ1-1,15,TRBV5-1,CASSLGGGEIPEAFF